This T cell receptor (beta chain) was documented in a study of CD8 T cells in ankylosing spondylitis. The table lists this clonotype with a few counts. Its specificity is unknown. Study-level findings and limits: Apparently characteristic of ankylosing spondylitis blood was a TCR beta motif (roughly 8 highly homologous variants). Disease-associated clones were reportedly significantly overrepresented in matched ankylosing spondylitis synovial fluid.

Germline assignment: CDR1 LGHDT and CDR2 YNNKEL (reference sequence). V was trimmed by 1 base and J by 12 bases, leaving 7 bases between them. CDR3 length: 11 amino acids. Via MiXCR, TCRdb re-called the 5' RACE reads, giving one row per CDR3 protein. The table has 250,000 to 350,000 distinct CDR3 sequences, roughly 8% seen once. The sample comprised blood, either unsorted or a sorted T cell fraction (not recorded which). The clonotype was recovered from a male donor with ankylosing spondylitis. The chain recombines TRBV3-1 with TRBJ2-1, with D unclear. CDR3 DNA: TGTGCCAGCAGCCAAGGGGTTTGGCAGTTCTTC. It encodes CASSQGVWQFF.